This is a list of T cell receptor beta chains from one sample in a study of cytomegalovirus exposure and HLA in healthy donors. Profiled with immunoSEQ multiplex PCR; TCRdb holds only in-frame clones, not every one. The sample contains approximately 160,000 clones, around 80% of which appear only once. Input material: PBMCs. These receptors were collected from a woman between 50 and 59 years old in good health and CMV-seropositive. Both conserved end residues are trimmed from each CDR3.

V	J	CDR3
TRBV11-2	TRBJ2-3	ASSSPPGLATDTQY
TRBV28	TRBJ2-2	ASLQGINTGELF
TRBV5-1	TRBJ2-1	ASSRLAGEVSSYNEQF
TRBV7-2	TRBJ1-2	ASSSSRGVLGYT
TRBV5-4	TRBJ1-1	ASSPRGGGASEAF
TRBV7-6	TRBJ1-1	ASSLATGSGTEAF
TRBV15	TRBJ2-7	ATSRDRSYEQY
TRBV13	TRBJ1-6	ASSLRQHYNSPLH
TRBV6-1	TRBJ2-7	ASSEAPGQGYEQY
TRBV6-5	TRBJ2-6	ASSYGGSGANVLT
TRBV4-3	TRBJ1-2	ASSQVVNNRENGYT
TRBV7-2	TRBJ1-2	ASSLGGQAYGYT
TRBV5-1	TRBJ2-7	ASSLSGPSYEQY
TRBV6-1	TRBJ2-7	ASSEAWTHTYEQY
TRBV28	TRBJ1-2	ASSRTNNNYGYT
TRBV6-4	TRBJ2-1	ASSAGDAGLSWNEQF
TRBV7-9	TRBJ2-7	ASSSDRGSPL
TRBV19	TRBJ2-7	ASSIVAGPYEQY
TRBV28	TRBJ2-1	ASRVAGLAGDLPLNEQF
TRBV9	TRBJ1-4	ASSAGPAREKLF
TRBV6-6	TRBJ1-2	ASSGGSHAGDGYT
TRBV18	TRBJ2-7	ASSPRGVAGPLEQY
TRBV11-3	TRBJ2-2	ASSTGQGDAGELF
TRBV11-2	TRBJ1-2	ASSARTRRVGYT
TRBV29-1	TRBJ2-3	SGTTGAGTDTQY
TRBV10-1	TRBJ1-4	ANRTGYEKLF
TRBV9	TRBJ2-1	ASSDPSQRGDEQF
TRBV23-1	TRBJ2-1	ASSQSWPNNEQF
TRBV6-5	TRBJ1-2	ASSYSDRTYGYT
TRBV4-3	TRBJ2-1	ASSLRRGGYNEQF
TRBV7-6	TRBJ2-1	ASSFLTASSYNEQF
TRBV6-1	TRBJ1-2	ASSEAHRGPFGYT
TRBV27	TRBJ1-1	ASSRFFTGGGANTEAF
TRBV9	TRBJ2-7	ASSSTGTGGSEQY
TRBV28	TRBJ2-7	ASSPRLAGVDEQY
TRBV6-1	TRBJ1-5	ASRTGTDQPQH
TRBV9	TRBJ1-2	ASSVGQGADGYT